Each of the 25 T cell receptor beta chains below was sequenced from the same sample in a study of blood T cell repertoires in COVID-19. Generated by immunoSEQ multiplex PCR, the TCRdb table keeps only in-frame clones and is missing some. The table lists some 93,000 clones, roughly nine tenths of them singletons. The sample comprised peripheral blood. Receptors originate from a man aged 50 or older with acute or convalescent COVID-19.

The gene calls are TRBV5-8 and TRBJ2-3; the match to TRBD2 covers 7 bases. This CDR3 comprises 15 residues. Germline-derived CDR1 and CDR2 are SGHTS and YDEGEE. J was trimmed by 3 bases and V by 4 bases; bases with no gene match: 8. Here the CDR3 DNA reads TGTGCCAGCAGCGATGGGACTACTACGACAGATACGCAGTATTTT. This codes for CASSDGTTTTDTQYF.

The V call is TRBV19, the J call TRBJ2-3; D not resolved. The germline gives CDR1 LNHDA, CDR2 SQIVND (reference sequence). Trimming shortened V by 8 bases and J by 12 bases, and 30 bases separated the two germline ends. The CDR3 runs 16 residues. Here the CDR3 reads CASSTHNTRTGAYQYF. In DNA form, the CDR3 reads TGTGCCAGTTCTACACACAATACCCGCACGGGTGCGTATCAGTATTTT.

This chain uses TRBV23-1 with TRBJ1-1; 7 nucleotides align to TRBD1. TRBV23-1 has ORF status, its function being uncertain. CDR3 length: 14 residues. The trim removed 7 bases at V and 3 bases at J, leaving 8 bases unmatched. CDR3 in amino acids: CASTTGRSDTEAFF. The CDR3 nucleotides are TGCGCCAGCACGACAGGGCGAAGTGACACTGAAGCTTTCTTT.

The genes are TRBV12-5 and TRBJ2-5; 9 bases fit TRBD2. CDR3 length: 17 residues. Trimming removed 6 bases from V and 5 bases from J; junction bases left unmatched: 16. The germline V gene has CDR1 LGHNT and CDR2 FRNRAP. DNA for the CDR3: TGTGCTAGTGGCTCCCTACAGGGCCCCAGCGGGAGGGAGACCCAGTACTTC. Residues: CASGSLQGPSGRETQYF.

The chain uses TRBV19 and TRBJ2-1, with D possibly TRBD2 on 7 matching bases. Trimming cost V 3 bases and J 8 bases, with 20 bases left between them. The CDR3 length is 16 residues. Germline V gene sequence: CDR1 LNHDA, CDR2 SQIVND (reference sequence). The DNA for the CDR3 is TGTGCCAGTAGTATGCGGTGGGAGGGGGTGTTGGATGAGCAGTTCTTC. This encodes CASSMRWEGVLDEQFF.

This clone was seen a handful of times. This rearrangement joins TRBV9 to TRBJ1-2, with D unresolved. The V gene's germline CDR1 is SGDLS and CDR2 YYNGEE. V was shortened by 0 bases and J by 3 bases, with 9 bases between the two germline ends. The CDR3 extends over 14 amino acids. For the CDR3, the DNA is TGTGCCAGCAGCGTAGATCAGGTCTACTATGGCTACACCTTC. It encodes CASSVDQVYYGYTF.

The chain recombines TRBV6-1 with TRBJ1-5; D not certain. CDR1 is MNHNS, CDR2 SASEGT, per germline. The V end was cut by 0 bases, the J end by 10 bases, with 25 bases between. The length of the CDR3 is 18 residues. CDR3 sequence: CASSEALIVQSARDPQHF. Written as DNA, the CDR3 is TGTGCCAGCAGTGAAGCTCTTATTGTGCAATCAGCCCGGGATCCCCAGCATTTT.

This clone turned up a few times. This chain links TRBV6-4 with TRBJ2-1, with a possible D match to TRBD2 (7 bases). V lost 0 bases and J lost 2, with 11 bases in between. This CDR3 is 16 amino acids long. Germline CDR1 reads MRHNA; CDR2 reads SNTAGT. The CDR3: CASSDSGRGAYNEQFF. The CDR3 region has the DNA TGTGCCAGCAGTGACTCAGGGAGGGGGGCCTACAATGAGCAGTTCTTC.

V gene TRBV28 combines with J gene TRBJ2-2; 14 bases are a match to TRBD2. V shed 7 bases, J shed 3 bases, and the junction held 7 bases outside the gene matches. Germline CDR1 MDHEN, CDR2 SYDVKM. The CDR3 consists of 17 residues. CDR3 amino acids: CASNGETSGRDTGELFF. The CDR3 DNA follows: TGTGCCAGCAATGGGGAGACTAGCGGGAGGGACACCGGGGAGCTGTTTTTT.

The V gene is TRBV5-1, the J gene TRBJ2-7; TRBD2 matches at 8 bases. The CDR3 has 14 residues. The J segment lost 2 bases and the V segment lost 4 bases, leaving 5 bases of the junction unmatched. The V gene's germline CDR1 is SGHRS and CDR2 YFSETQ. Here the CDR3 reads CASSLSGSAYEQYF. CDR3 DNA sequence: TGCGCCAGCAGCCTCAGCGGGAGCGCCTACGAGCAGTACTTC.

V usage is TRBV6-5 and J usage is TRBJ1-1; 9 bases match TRBD1. V shed 6 bases, J shed 4 bases, and the junction held 3 bases outside the gene matches. The CDR3 runs to 13 residues. Per the germline V gene, CDR1 is MNHEY and CDR2 is SVGAGI. This CDR3 reads CASRYRGRTEAFF. The CDR3 nucleotides are TGTGCCAGCAGGTACAGGGGGCGCACTGAAGCTTTCTTT.

The J gene is TRBJ2-3, the V gene TRBV29-1; 14 positions match TRBD2. The CDR3 spans 17 residues. Per germline, CDR1 SQVTM and CDR2 ANQGSEA. J lost 5 bases, V lost 6 bases, and 13 bases had no gene match. This CDR3 reads CSVSGTSGSRAGDTQYF. CDR3 sequence (DNA): TGCAGCGTCTCCGGGACTAGCGGGAGCCGGGCGGGAGATACGCAGTATTTT.

This chain connects TRBV6-6 to TRBJ2-7, with 9 bases identical to TRBD1. V lost 5 bases, J lost 2 bases, and 4 bases stayed unmatched. This CDR3 is built from 14 residues. Germline CDR1 reads MNHNY; CDR2 reads SVGAGI (reference sequence). The CDR3 nucleotides are TGTGCCAGCAGTAATACAGGGGGCACCTACGAGCAGTACTTC. This gives the protein CASSNTGGTYEQYF.

The chain recombines TRBV7-8 with TRBJ2-7, with 9 bases lining up with TRBD1. CDR1 is SGHVS, CDR2 FQNEAQ, per germline. This CDR3 contains 15 residues. Trimming cost V 7 bases and J 3 bases; bases outside gene matches: 10. CDR3 in DNA: TGTGCCAGCAAGCTTATGGGACAGGGAGGCTACGAGCAGTACTTC. Encoded protein: CASKLMGQGGYEQYF. The entire variable domain, with the rest obtained from reference TRBV7-8 and TRBJ2-7, is as follows: GAGVSQSPRYKVAKRGQDVALRCDPISGHVSLFWYQQALGQGPEFLTYFQNEAQLDKSGLPSDRFFAERPEGSVSTLKIQRTQQEDSAVYLCASKLMGQGGYEQYFGPGTRLTVT.

This sequence joins TRBV6-5 and TRBJ1-1; 7 nucleotides line up with TRBD1. Unmatched junction bases numbered 6, after V lost 5 bases and J lost 3 bases. CDR1 and CDR2 from the germline V gene are MNHEY and SVGAGI. The length of the CDR3 is 14 residues. CDR3 DNA: TGTGCCAGCAGTACACAGGGGTCGGACACTGAAGCTTTCTTT. Translated, it gives CASSTQGSDTEAFF.

The gene calls are TRBV25-1 and TRBJ2-1; weak D call: TRBD2 (5 bases). The germline gives CDR1 MGHDK, CDR2 SYGVNS. This CDR3 is 13 amino acids long. Trimming removed 4 bases from V and 7 bases from J, with 11 bases in between. Written as DNA, the CDR3 is TGTGCCAGCAGTGCCCGGGATTCAAATGAGCAGTTCTTC. This codes for CASSARDSNEQFF. The whole variable domain, remainder taken from reference TRBV25-1 and TRBJ2-1, is EADIYQTPRYLVIGTGKKITLECSQTMGHDKMYWYQQDPGMELHLIHYSYGVNSTEKGDLSSESTVSRIRTEHFPLTLESARPSHTSQYLCASSARDSNEQFFGPGTRLTVL.

This chain links TRBV9 with TRBJ2-3; 10 bases are shared with TRBD1. This CDR3 region has 15 residues. V lost 4 bases to trimming and J lost 0 bases; unmatched junction nucleotides: 2. Germline lookup yields CDR1 SGDLS and CDR2 YYNGEE. CDR3 residues: CASSQDRGSTDTQYF. Here the CDR3 DNA reads TGTGCCAGCAGCCAGGACAGGGGGAGCACAGATACGCAGTATTTT.

This chain connects TRBV7-6 to TRBJ2-5; 11 positions match TRBD1. The CDR3 covers 15 residues. Germline CDR1 reads SGHVS; CDR2 reads FNYEAQ. Losses at the gene ends were 5 bases for V and 4 bases for J; bases not matched to a gene: 6. DNA for the CDR3: TGTGCCAGCAGCCCGGCCGGGACAGGGGGAGAGACCCAGTACTTC. It specifies CASSPAGTGGETQYF.

This chain links TRBV28 with TRBJ2-3, with a tentative D call TRBD2 (6 bases). The CDR3 contains 16 residues. The V end lost 6 bases, the J end lost 1 base, and 17 bases lay between the germline ends. Per the germline V gene, CDR1 is MDHEN and CDR2 is SYDVKM. In DNA, the CDR3 is TGTGCCAGCAGCACGGACTACCACTTCGGCACAGATACGCAGTATTTT. This gives the protein CASSTDYHFGTDTQYF.

The rearrangement joins TRBV19 to TRBJ2-3, with 9 bases identical to TRBD2. The CDR3 contains 18 residues. V dropped 3 bases and J dropped 1; count of bases not matched to a gene: 11. Germline V CDR1 and CDR2: LNHDA, SQIVND (reference sequence). The CDR3 bases are TGTGCCAGTAGTATGGGACTAGCTGCCAACCTACGCACAGATACGCAGTATTTT. Its translation: CASSMGLAANLRTDTQYF. Complete variable domain (other parts from reference TRBV19 and TRBJ2-3): DGGITQSPKYLFRKEGQNVTLSCEQNLNHDAMYWYRQDPGQGLRLIYYSQIVNDFQKGDIAEGYSVSREKKESFPLTVTSAQKNPTAFYLCASSMGLAANLRTDTQYFGPGTRLTVL.

The chain employs TRBV7-4 and TRBJ2-7; TRBD2 matches 9 bases. Germline V gives CDR1 SGHVT, CDR2 SQSDAQ. The CDR3 runs 17 residues. After removal of 1 base from V and 4 bases from J, the junction contained 11 bases not matched to a gene. CDR3 in DNA: TGTGCCAGCAGCTTAGTTTCCCGTCTAGCGGGATTTTACGAGCAGTACTTC. Translated, it gives CASSLVSRLAGFYEQYF.

This chain uses TRBV7-9 with TRBJ2-7; TRBD2 matches at 9 bases. Germline V gene sequence: CDR1 SEHNR, CDR2 FQNEAQ (reference sequence). Trimming at V came to 6 bases and at J to 1 base, leaving 7 bases not matched to a gene. The CDR3 sequence is 15 residues long. The CDR3 sequence is CASSSGLALSYEQYF. In DNA, the CDR3 is TGTGCCAGCAGTTCAGGACTAGCGCTATCCTACGAGCAGTACTTC.

The chain employs TRBV6-5 and TRBJ2-2; 7 bases align to TRBD2. V was clipped by 8 bases and J by 1 base; unmatched bases: 7. This CDR3 region has 15 residues. The germline CDR1 and CDR2 sequences are MNHEY and SVGAGI. As DNA, the CDR3 is TGTGCCAGCGGGGAGGGGACGGTGAACACCGGGGAGCTGTTTTTT. It translates to CASGEGTVNTGELFF.

This rearrangement joins TRBV27 to TRBJ1-1; D perhaps matches TRBD1 (6 bases). V was cut by 5 bases and J by 1 base, with 14 bases left in between. CDR1 MNHEY and CDR2 SMNVEV come from the germline V gene (reference sequence). The CDR3 has 15 residues. CDR3 region: CASSPPGTQNTEAFF. DNA of the CDR3: TGTGCCAGCAGTCCCCCCGGGACACAGAACACTGAAGCTTTCTTT.

This chain connects TRBV24-1 to TRBJ2-7; 7 bases line up with TRBD1. Germline V gives CDR1 KGHDR, CDR2 SFDVKD. The CDR3 has 15 residues. V dropped 4 bases and J dropped 1; count of bases not matched to a gene: 6. The CDR3 reads CATSDSGQISYEQYF. The CDR3 coding sequence is TGTGCCACCAGTGACTCGGGACAGATATCCTACGAGCAGTACTTC.